Included here is one TCR beta chain sequence, with context. Antigen specificity is unknown. Germline V gene data show CDR1 as KGHSH and CDR2 as LQKENI. The CDR3 extends over 15 amino acids. The V end was cut by 1 base, the J end by 4 bases, with 11 bases between. These data come from a study of radiation and T cells in renal cell carcinoma. Notes on the study in general: Pretreatment tumor biopsies were lacking, so baseline clonotypes are unknown.

Time point reported: blood 4 weeks post-SBRT, at nephrectomy. Treatment defined: 15 Gy SBRT to primary tumor, nephrectomy 4 weeks later. This renal cell carcinoma was of the clear cell type. The data were produced by immunoSEQ multiplex PCR, yet TCRdb's version contains in-frame clones alone and is incomplete. The sample holds 40,000 to 50,000 clones; about 84% are singletons and the top ten take 27%. This chain links TRBV18 with TRBJ1-5, with TRBD1 as a possible D gene (6 bases). This specimen was blood, taken from a patient whose treatment included radiotherapy and nephrectomy. This sequence was found in a woman between 65 and 79 years old with renal cell carcinoma. CDR3 DNA sequence: TGTGCCAGCTCACCACGGGGGGCTCCGAATCAGCCCCAGCATTTT. Amino acids: CASSPRGAPNQPQHF.